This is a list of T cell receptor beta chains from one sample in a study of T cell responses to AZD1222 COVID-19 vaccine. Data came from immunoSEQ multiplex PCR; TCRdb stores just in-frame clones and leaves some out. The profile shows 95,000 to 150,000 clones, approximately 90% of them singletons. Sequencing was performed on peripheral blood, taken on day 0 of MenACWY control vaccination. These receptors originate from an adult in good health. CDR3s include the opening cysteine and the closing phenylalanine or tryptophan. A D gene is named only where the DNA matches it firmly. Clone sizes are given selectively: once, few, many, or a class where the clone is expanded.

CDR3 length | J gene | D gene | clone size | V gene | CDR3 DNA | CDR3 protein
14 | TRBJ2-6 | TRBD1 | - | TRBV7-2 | TGTGCCAGCAGCCCTCAGACAGGGACCAACGTCCTGACTTTC | CASSPQTGTNVLTF
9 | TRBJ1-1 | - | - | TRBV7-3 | TGTGCCAGCCCATGCAAGGCTTTCTTT | CASPCKAFF
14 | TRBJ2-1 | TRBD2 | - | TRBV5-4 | TGTGCCAGCAGCATGCAGCGGGGCTACAATGAGCAGTTCTTC | CASSMQRGYNEQFF
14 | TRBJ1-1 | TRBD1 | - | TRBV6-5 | TGTGCCAGCAGCAAGCCAGGGGGCAACACTGAAGCTTTCTTT | CASSKPGGNTEAFF
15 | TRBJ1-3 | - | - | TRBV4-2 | TGTGCCAGCAGCCAAGGAAGAGGGACTGGAAACACCATATATTTT | CASSQGRGTGNTIYF
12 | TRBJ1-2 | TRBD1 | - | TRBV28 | TGTGCCAGCCGAGGGACAGGCTATGGCTACACCTTC | CASRGTGYGYTF
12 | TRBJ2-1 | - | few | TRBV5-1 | TGCGCCAGCAGCCAAAGCTTAGCCCAGCAGTTCTTC | CASSQSLAQQFF
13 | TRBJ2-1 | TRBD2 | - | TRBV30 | TGTGCCTGGAGGCAACCTAGCGGGGCTTGGCAGTTCTTC | CAWRQPSGAWQFF
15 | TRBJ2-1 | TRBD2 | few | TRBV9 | TGTGCCAGCAGCGTAGGACTAGCGGGAGCCAATGAGCAGTTCTTC | CASSVGLAGANEQFF
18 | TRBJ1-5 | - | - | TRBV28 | TGTGCCAGCAGTTTTCGAGAGGGCAGGATAGATAGCAATCAGCCCCAGCATTTT | CASSFREGRIDSNQPQHF
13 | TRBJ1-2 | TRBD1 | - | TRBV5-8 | TGTGCCAGCACACGACAGGGCGGTTCTGGCTACACCTTC | CASTRQGGSGYTF
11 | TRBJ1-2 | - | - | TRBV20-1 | TGCAGTGCTAGAATAACAGCGCTTTCTGTCTTC | CSARITALSVF
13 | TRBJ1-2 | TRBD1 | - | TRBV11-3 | TGTGCCAGCAGCGGGACAGGGTTTTTCGGCTACACCTTC | CASSGTGFFGYTF
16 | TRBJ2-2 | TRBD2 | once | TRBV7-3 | TGTGCCAGCAGCCGTGGGACTAGCGGGGAGACCGGGGAGCTGTTTTTT | CASSRGTSGETGELFF
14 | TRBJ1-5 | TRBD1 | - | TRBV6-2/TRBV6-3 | TGTGCCAGCAGTTCCGGGACAGAAAATCAGCCCCAGCATTTT | CASSSGTENQPQHF
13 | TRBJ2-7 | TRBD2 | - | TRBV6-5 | TGTGCCAGCAGCACTCTAGCGGGAGACGAGCAGTACTTC | CASSTLAGDEQYF
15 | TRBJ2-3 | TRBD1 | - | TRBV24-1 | TGTGCCACCAGTGAGGGGGGACAGGGGTGGGATACGCAGTATTTT | CATSEGGQGWDTQYF
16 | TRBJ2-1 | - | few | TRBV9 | TGTGCCAGCAGGAACCACCCGGGGTCCACCTACAATGAGCAGTTCTTC | CASRNHPGSTYNEQFF
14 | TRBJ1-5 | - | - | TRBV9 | TGTGCCAGCAGCGTAGATGGTGGGAATCAGCCCCAGCATTTT | CASSVDGGNQPQHF
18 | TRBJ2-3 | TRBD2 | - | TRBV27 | TGTGCCAGCAGACCCCCGGGACTAGCGGGAGTTAGTACAGATACGCAGTATTTT | CASRPPGLAGVSTDTQYF
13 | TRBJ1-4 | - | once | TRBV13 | TGTGCCAGCTCCGTCGCCGTGAATGAAAAACTGTTTTTT | CASSVAVNEKLFF
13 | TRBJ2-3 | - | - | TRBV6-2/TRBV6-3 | TGTGCCAGCAGTTATTCGACCACAGATACGCAGTATTTT | CASSYSTTDTQYF
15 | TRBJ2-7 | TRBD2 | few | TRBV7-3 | TGTGCCAGCAGCTTAACATCCGGGGAGGGATACGAGCAGTACTTC | CASSLTSGEGYEQYF
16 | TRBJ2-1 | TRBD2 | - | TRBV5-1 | TGCGCCAGCAGCCCGCCGGGGACTAGCTCTACCAATGAGCAGTTCTTC | CASSPPGTSSTNEQFF
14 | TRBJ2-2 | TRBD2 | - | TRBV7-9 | TGTGCCAGCAGCCCACTAGCGGGAGTTGGGGAGCTGTTTTTT | CASSPLAGVGELFF
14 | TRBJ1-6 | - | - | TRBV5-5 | TGTGCCAGCAGCTTAAGTACAGGTGCTTCACCCCTCCACTTT | CASSLSTGASPLHF
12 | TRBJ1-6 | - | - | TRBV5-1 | TGCGCCAGCAGCTTCAATAATTCACCCCTCCACTTT | CASSFNNSPLHF
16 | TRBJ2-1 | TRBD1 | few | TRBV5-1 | TGCGCCAGCAGCTCACTGACAGGGGGCGCCTCCAATGAGCAGTTCTTC | CASSSLTGGASNEQFF
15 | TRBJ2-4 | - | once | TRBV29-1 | TGCAGCGTTGATGTGGGAGTTGGAGCCAAAAACATTCAGTACTTC | CSVDVGVGAKNIQYF
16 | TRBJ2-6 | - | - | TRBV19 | TGTGCCAGTAGTAACTCTGGACTGAGTGGGGCCAACGTCCTGACTTTC | CASSNSGLSGANVLTF
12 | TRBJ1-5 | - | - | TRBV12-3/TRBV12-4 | TGTGCCAGCAGGAACAGCGATCAGCCCCAGCATTTT | CASRNSDQPQHF
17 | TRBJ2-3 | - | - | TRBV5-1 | TGCGCCAGCAGCTTGGCTACCGAAACTTCTAGCACAGATACGCAGTATTTT | CASSLATETSSTDTQYF
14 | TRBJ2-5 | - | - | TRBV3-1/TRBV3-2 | TGTGCCAGCAGCCCCCGGACAGAACAAGAGACCCAGTACTTC | CASSPRTEQETQYF
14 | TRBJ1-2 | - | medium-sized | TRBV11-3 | TGTGCCAGCAGCTTAACCCCACAGGACAATGGCTACACCTTC | CASSLTPQDNGYTF
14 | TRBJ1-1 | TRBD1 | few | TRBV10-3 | TGTGCCATCAGGCCGACAGGGGGTCACACTGAAGCTTTCTTT | CAIRPTGGHTEAFF
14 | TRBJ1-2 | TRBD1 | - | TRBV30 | TGTGCCTGGAGTGGGGACAGGGGAGGGGATGGCTACACCTTC | CAWSGDRGGDGYTF